The 5 T cell receptor beta chains presented below share a single source sample, sequenced in a study of shared clonotypes between healthy human individuals. Here immunoSEQ multiplex PCR was the method, and the copy in TCRdb shows in-frame clones only, minus some. The table shows roughly 2,300,000 clones, with under 95% occurring only once. Source material: naive CD4+ T cells from PBMCs. Subset in this sample: CD45RA+ positively selected. Source of these receptors: a man aged 18 to 30 in good health. Some clones in this sample may be carry-over from other donors' samples.

On this clone itself: This same CDR3 is encoded by further DNA sequences in the sample. The chain has TRBV19 and TRBJ2-1; no clear D. V lost 3 bases and J lost 1, with 7 bases in between. The length of the CDR3 is 14 residues. Germline loops: CDR1 LNHDA, CDR2 SQIVND (reference sequence). CDR3 DNA sequence: TGTGCCAGTAGTATGGGTCGGTCCTACAATGAGCAGTTCTTC. Translation gives CASSMGRSYNEQFF.

The rearrangement joins TRBV6-1 to TRBJ1-1; a possible D gene is TRBD1 (5 bases). Germline V CDR1 and CDR2: MNHNS, SASEGT. CDR3 length: 15 residues. V was pared by 1 base and J by 2 bases, with 11 bases between. CDR3: CASSEGWGGNTEAFF. CDR3 DNA sequence: TGTGCCAGCAGTGAAGGTTGGGGCGGAAACACTGAAGCTTTCTTT.

The sample holds a few counts of this clone. The chain couples TRBV7-3 to TRBJ1-1; 10 nucleotides match TRBD1. This CDR3 has 15 amino acids. CDR1 SGHTA and CDR2 FQGTGA come from the germline V gene. V dropped 5 bases and J dropped 3; count of bases not matched to a gene: 6. The CDR3 here is CASSRGQGGDTEAFF. DNA of the CDR3: TGTGCCAGCAGCCGAGGACAGGGGGGCGACACTGAAGCTTTCTTT.

The chain combines TRBV5-4 with TRBJ2-3, with a weak D call TRBD2 (6 bases). Between the trimmed V and J ends, which lost 5 bases and 2 bases, there was a span of 15 bases. Germline assignment: CDR1 SGHNT and CDR2 YYREEE (reference sequence). The CDR3 spans 15 residues. The CDR3 reads CASRFAGTNTDTQYF. The CDR3 nucleotides read TGTGCCAGCAGATTCGCGGGGACGAACACAGATACGCAGTATTTT.

The J gene is TRBJ2-5, the V gene TRBV6-6; a possible D gene is TRBD2 (7 bases). The CDR3 totals 14 residues. CDR1 is MNHNY and CDR2 is SVGAGI in the germline V gene (reference sequence). V was pared by 7 bases and J by 2 bases, with 14 bases between. The CDR3 reads CASILRGGQETQYF. The CDR3 DNA reads as TGTGCCAGCATTTTGAGGGGGGGGCAAGAGACCCAGTACTTC.